The 29 T cell receptor beta chains given below trace back to one sample, sequenced in a study of PD-1 blockade in classical Hodgkin lymphoma. All trial patients relapsed after autologous stem cell transplantation. This table comes from immunoSEQ multiplex PCR, and its TCRdb copy is limited to in-frame clones, with some not included. The data hold 75,000 to 100,000 clones, with roughly 76% observed a single time. Sample: peripheral blood mononuclear cells (PBMCs), taken before the second cycle of nivolumab. The source is a human donor with classical Hodgkin lymphoma.

This rearrangement joins TRBV18 to TRBJ2-7; TRBD1 matches at 9 bases. The V gene end was trimmed by 3 bases and the J gene end by 6 bases; junction bases not matched to a gene: 9. The CDR3 spans 15 residues. Germline values: CDR1 KGHSH, CDR2 LQKENI. The CDR3 here is CASSPSGTGSPEQYF. CDR3 nucleotide sequence: TGTGCCAGCTCACCCTCCGGGACAGGGAGTCCCGAGCAGTACTTC.

The rearrangement joins TRBV5-5 to TRBJ2-7, with TRBD2 identical over 9 bases. Germline CDR1 and CDR2: SGHKS and YYEKEE (reference sequence). The length of the CDR3 is 15 residues. Trimming removed 6 bases from V and 7 bases from J; junction bases left unmatched: 14. For the CDR3, the DNA is TGTGCCAGCACCTCCCCGGCTAGCGGGAATCGGGAGCAGTACTTC. It specifies CASTSPASGNREQYF.

This chain links TRBV7-8 with TRBJ2-3, with unresolved D. The CDR3 runs to 16 residues. The V gene's germline CDR1 is SGHVS and CDR2 FQNEAQ. Trimming left V 0 bases short and J 2 bases short, with 12 bases between. The CDR3 here is CASSLAQVSSTDTQYF. In nucleotides, the CDR3 is TGTGCCAGCAGCTTAGCGCAGGTATCCTCCACAGATACGCAGTATTTT.

The rearrangement uses TRBV7-2 and TRBJ2-1, with 9 bases fitting TRBD2. Germline values: CDR1 SGHTA, CDR2 FQGNSA. The CDR3 consists of 14 residues. With V trimmed by 6 bases and J by 7 bases, 7 bases remained unmatched. The CDR3 loop is CASRTGLATNEQFF. CDR3 in DNA: TGTGCCAGCAGAACGGGACTAGCAACAAATGAGCAGTTCTTC.

The genes are TRBV5-4 and TRBJ2-1; 13 nucleotides match TRBD2. The CDR3 length is 18 residues. V lost 4 bases to trimming and J lost 0 bases; unmatched junction nucleotides: 7. Looked up from germline, CDR1 is SGHNT and CDR2 is YYREEE (reference sequence). The CDR3 loop reads CASSPGLAGVSSYNEQFF. DNA of the CDR3: TGTGCCAGCAGCCCAGGACTAGCGGGAGTGAGCTCCTACAATGAGCAGTTCTTC.

The chain is built from TRBV6-1 and TRBJ2-7; D gene uncertain. V gave up 2 bases and J gave up 3 bases, with 5 bases separating them. Per germline, CDR1 MNHNS and CDR2 SASEGT. The CDR3 spans 12 residues. The DNA for the CDR3 is TGTGCCAGCAGTGAACGGTTCTACGAGCAGTACTTC. This translates into CASSERFYEQYF.

The rearrangement links TRBV10-3 to TRBJ2-3; 11 bases match TRBD2. The CDR3 extends over 20 amino acids. The germline CDR1 and CDR2 sequences are ENHRY and SYGVKD. The V segment lost 7 bases and the J segment 2 bases; nucleotides outside the gene matches: 20. The CDR3 bases are TGTGCCATCATGCCGGGACTAGCGGCCGGTGGGGGAGGGGCCACAGATACGCAGTATTTT. Protein product: CAIMPGLAAGGGGATDTQYF.

Of note for this clone: The same CDR3 can be traced to other DNA sequences in this sample. The V gene is TRBV7-2, the J gene TRBJ2-5; D call uncertain. Germline CDR1 is SGHTA and CDR2 is FQGNSA. The V end was cut by 3 bases, the J end by 4 bases, with 3 bases between. The CDR3 runs to 11 residues. The CDR3 DNA sequence: TGTGCCAGCAGCTTGGTAGAGACCCAGTACTTC. Translated: CASSLVETQYF. The variable domain in full, completed from reference TRBV7-2 and TRBJ2-5, reads GAGVSQSPSNKVTEKGKDVELRCDPISGHTALYWYRQSLGQGLEFLIYFQGNSAPDKSGLPSDRFSAERTGGSVSTLTIQRTQQEDSAVYLCASSLVETQYFGPGTRLLVL.

This rearrangement joins TRBV2 to TRBJ2-3; D is uncertain. The V gene's germline CDR1 is SNHLY and CDR2 FYNNEI. The CDR3 totals 15 residues. V was clipped by 8 bases and J by 3 bases, with 18 bases between them. The CDR3 DNA sequence: TGTGCCAGCGACGAGACGCCGATCGGTACAGATACGCAGTATTTT. This codes for CASDETPIGTDTQYF.

This clone was seen more than once but under ten times. The J gene is TRBJ1-1, the V gene TRBV30; no definite D call. From germline, CDR1 is GTSNPN and CDR2 SVGIG (reference sequence). V lost 0 bases to trimming and J lost 8 bases, with 16 bases between them. The CDR3 has 14 residues. The CDR3 sequence is CAWSVLGPLAEAFF. DNA for the CDR3: TGTGCCTGGAGTGTACTCGGCCCCCTTGCCGAAGCTTTCTTT. The full variable domain, in which reference TRBV30 and TRBJ1-1 provide the parts outside the CDR3, is SQTIHQWPATLVQPVGSPLSLECTVEGTSNPNLYWYRQAAGRGLQLLFYSVGIGQISSEVPQNLSASRPQDRQFILSSKKLLLSDSGFYLCAWSVLGPLAEAFFGQGTRLTVV.

This chain connects TRBV30 to TRBJ2-2; unclear D gene. The V gene lost 2 bases and the J gene lost 6 bases, with 7 bases spanning the gap. The germline V gene has CDR1 GTSNPN and CDR2 SVGIG (reference sequence). There are 12 residues in the CDR3. CDR3 region: CAWSLFPGELFF. The CDR3 coding sequence is TGTGCCTGGAGTCTATTCCCCGGGGAGCTGTTTTTT.

The J gene is TRBJ1-2, the V gene TRBV7-2, with TRBD1 as a possible D gene (6 bases). CDR1 is SGHTA, CDR2 FQGNSA, per germline. V shed 5 bases and J shed 8 bases, with 15 bases lying between them. The length of the CDR3 is 13 residues. The CDR3 DNA reads TGTGCCAGCAGCCAGGGGAATTGGGAGGGCTACACCTTC. Encoded protein: CASSQGNWEGYTF.

This clone was observed a single time. This chain joins TRBV5-5 and TRBJ1-1, with 8 bases identical to TRBD1. The CDR3 extends over 14 amino acids. The V segment lost 2 bases and the J segment 6 bases; nucleotides outside the gene matches: 6. Looked up from germline, CDR1 is SGHKS and CDR2 is YYEKEE (reference sequence). CDR3 DNA sequence: TGTGCCAGCAGCTTTACAGGGGGAGGTGCTGAAGCTTTCTTT. Protein sequence: CASSFTGGGAEAFF.

This clone appeared a few times. V usage is TRBV4-2 and J usage is TRBJ1-2, with D uncertain. Trimming took off 3 bases at V and 2 bases at J, with 10 bases between the two ends. The CDR3 extends over 14 amino acids. The germline gives CDR1 LGHNA, CDR2 YNFKEQ. For the CDR3, the DNA is TGTGCCAGCAGCCAGCAACAGAGCAACTATGGCTACACCTTC. Encoded protein: CASSQQQSNYGYTF.

This clone has a handful of counts. The chain uses TRBV10-3 and TRBJ2-5, with 7 bases lining up with TRBD1. The CDR3 is made up of 15 amino acids. Looked up from germline, CDR1 is ENHRY and CDR2 is SYGVKD. With V trimmed by 3 bases and J by 2 bases, 6 bases remained unmatched. CDR3 DNA: TGTGCCATCAGTGAACTGCCGGGACAGCAAGAGACCCAGTACTTC. Amino acids: CAISELPGQQETQYF.

The gene calls are TRBV16 and TRBJ2-2, with D unresolved. Germline assignment: CDR1 KGHSY and CDR2 FQNENV. Trimming pared 2 bases from V and 6 bases from J, leaving 7 bases between. The CDR3 length is 13 residues. The CDR3 spells CASSQRAAGELFF. CDR3 sequence (DNA): TGTGCCAGCAGCCAACGGGCGGCCGGGGAGCTGTTTTTT.

The V gene is TRBV29-1, the J gene TRBJ2-7, with 10 bases that match TRBD2. This CDR3 is built from 13 residues. Losses at the gene ends were 6 bases for V and 2 bases for J; bases not matched to a gene: 4. CDR1 and CDR2 from the germline V gene are SQVTM and ANQGSEA. The CDR3, as DNA: TGCAGCGTCACTAGCGGGATGCCCTACGAGCAGTACTTC. The encoded protein is CSVTSGMPYEQYF.

V usage is TRBV5-4 and J usage is TRBJ2-5, with a weak D call TRBD1 (5 bases). The germline CDR1 and CDR2 sequences are SGHNT and YYREEE (reference sequence). V lost 8 bases and J 7 bases, leaving 21 bases between the germline ends. The CDR3 is made up of 14 amino acids. CDR3 in DNA: TGTGCCAGTGGCCGGGCAGGGTCCGAAGGGACCCAGTACTTC. This sequence encodes CASGRAGSEGTQYF.

This clone was detected once. The chain couples TRBV6-5 to TRBJ2-7, with 11 bases lining up with TRBD2. The CDR3 runs to 15 residues. J gave up 4 bases and V 7 bases, and 9 bases lay outside the gene matches. Germline CDR1 and CDR2: MNHEY and SVGAGI. This chain's CDR3 is CASTYTSGRPYEQYF. DNA of the CDR3: TGTGCCAGCACCTACACTAGCGGGAGACCATACGAGCAGTACTTC.

This chain links TRBV10-3 with TRBJ2-1, with 9 bases aligning to TRBD2. Trimming removed 11 bases from V and 5 bases from J; junction bases left unmatched: 13. Germline-derived CDR1 and CDR2 are ENHRY and SYGVKD. The CDR3 sequence is 15 residues long. The CDR3 is CAASPVAGVNNEQFF. In nucleotides, the CDR3 is TGTGCCGCCAGCCCGGTAGCGGGAGTGAACAATGAGCAGTTCTTC.

The V gene is TRBV5-6, the J gene TRBJ1-2; 10 bases map to TRBD1. The germline CDR1 and CDR2 sequences are SGHDT and YYEEEE. The junction had 3 bases not matched to a gene; V was cut back by 0 bases and J by 7 bases. The length of the CDR3 is 14 residues. Here the CDR3 reads CASSLAGQGGGYTF. Here the CDR3 DNA reads TGTGCCAGCAGCTTGGCTGGACAGGGGGGTGGCTACACCTTC.

The J gene is TRBJ2-7, the V gene TRBV30; D is possibly TRBD2 (6 bases). V lost 2 bases and J lost 9, with 17 bases in between. The CDR3 totals 13 residues. Germline CDR1 reads GTSNPN; CDR2 reads SVGIG (reference sequence). CDR3 sequence reads: CAWSNMEGQVQYF. The CDR3 region has the DNA TGTGCCTGGAGTAACATGGAGGGGCAGGTGCAGTACTTC.

The chain uses TRBV19 and TRBJ1-3; D is unresolved. Germline V gives CDR1 LNHDA, CDR2 SQIVND (reference sequence). This CDR3 region has 13 residues. V was clipped by 8 bases and J by 2 bases, with 10 bases between them. The CDR3 sequence is CASRLLTGNTIYF. Here the CDR3 DNA reads TGTGCCAGTCGCCTTCTTACTGGAAACACCATATATTTT. The complete variable domain, with remaining parts taken from reference TRBV19 and TRBJ1-3, reads DGGITQSPKYLFRKEGQNVTLSCEQNLNHDAMYWYRQDPGQGLRLIYYSQIVNDFQKGDIAEGYSVSREKKESFPLTVTSAQKNPTAFYLCASRLLTGNTIYFGEGSWLTVV.

This clone was seen only once. The rearrangement uses TRBV9 and TRBJ2-3; D possibly corresponds to TRBD2 (6 bases). V lost 3 bases and J lost 4, with 9 bases in between. The CDR3 spans 13 residues. The germline V gene encodes CDR1 SGDLS and CDR2 YYNGEE. CDR3 sequence: CASSAGSPDTQYF. The CDR3, as DNA: TGTGCCAGCAGCGCCGGGAGTCCAGATACGCAGTATTTT.

This chain links TRBV19 with TRBJ1-3; the D gene is possibly TRBD1 (6 bases). The CDR3 loop spans 15 amino acids. Germline V gene lookup returns CDR1 LNHDA and CDR2 SQIVND (reference sequence). Deletions cut 3 bases from V and 0 bases from J, with 9 bases between. The CDR3 nucleotides are TGTGCCAGTAGTATGGGGGCCCGCTCTGGAAACACCATATATTTT. It yields the protein CASSMGARSGNTIYF.

The J gene is TRBJ1-1, the V gene TRBV4-2; the D is unclear. There are 14 residues in the CDR3. Trimming left V 0 bases short and J 0 bases short, with 5 bases between. CDR1 is LGHNA, CDR2 YNFKEQ, per germline. The CDR3: CASSQEGLNTEAFF. As DNA, the CDR3 is TGTGCCAGCAGCCAAGAAGGGCTGAACACTGAAGCTTTCTTT.

Only one count was recorded for this clone. The chain has TRBV21-1 and TRBJ2-3; TRBD2, as called in the table, went unchecked against the DNA. TRBV21-1 is a pseudogene locus. The CDR3 spans 16 residues. CDR3 coding DNA: TGTGCCAGCAGCAAAGGTCTAGCGGCTAGCACAGATACGCAGTATTTT. It specifies CASSKGLAASTDTQYF.

The chain combines TRBV6-1 with TRBJ1-2, with a tentative D call TRBD1 (6 bases). The V end was cut by 6 bases, the J end by 6 bases, with 14 bases between. This CDR3 has 13 amino acids. CDR1 and CDR2 from the germline V gene are MNHNS and SASEGT. The CDR3 region has the DNA TGTGCCAGCAGCCGGGACATACTGGATGGCTACACCTTC. Protein: CASSRDILDGYTF.

The rearrangement joins TRBV7-2 to TRBJ1-4, with D perhaps matching TRBD1 (5 bases). The CDR3 is made up of 15 amino acids. CDR1 is SGHTA, CDR2 FQGNSA, per germline. The V and J ends lost 6 bases and 3 bases respectively, with 14 bases between them. DNA for the CDR3: TGTGCCAGCAGTTATAACTCGGGGGCTAATGAAAAACTGTTTTTT. It is translated as CASSYNSGANEKLFF. Variable domain in full (rest from reference TRBV7-2 and TRBJ1-4): GAGVSQSPSNKVTEKGKDVELRCDPISGHTALYWYRQSLGQGLEFLIYFQGNSAPDKSGLPSDRFSAERTGGSVSTLTIQRTQQEDSAVYLCASSYNSGANEKLFFGSGTQLSVL.